Detailed here is one T cell receptor (gamma chain). The antigen is not known. The sample belongs to a study of Vδ1+ human thymocytes. The template was reverse-transcribed extracted RNA. Pooled V-gene forward primers with one constant-region reverse primer generated the CDR3 amplicons by multiplex PCR. With CATT, TCRdb re-called clones from the multiplex PCR reads. The sample records 25,000 to 35,000 gamma-chain clones, about 18% being singletons. Study results and caveats: TRG sequences recurred across donors, whereas TRD sequences stayed essentially private. Thymic TRG and TRD repertoires appeared highly polyclonal, with Gaussian CDR3 length distributions. Unlike peripheral blood Vdelta1+ controls, thymic delta-chain sequences included about 20% Vdelta2 and few Vdelta3. Bulk repertoire data may be misinterpreted because of unexpected Vdelta2 sequences.

Alphabeta T cells were depleted, then CD3+ Vdelta1+ Vdelta2- thymocytes were FACS-sorted. Germline V gene sequence: CDR1 GITISATS, CDR2 ISYDGTV (reference sequence). V was clipped by 0 bases and J by 7 bases; unmatched bases: 6. The CDR3 spans 17 residues. The receptor comes from a boy younger than two who had congenital heart surgery. The J gene is TRGJP, the V gene TRGV9. The sample was Vdelta1+ gamma-delta thymocytes from the thymus. Documented subset: FACS-sorted CD3+ TCRalphabeta- TCRVdelta1+ TCRVdelta2- thymocytes. This CDR3 is CALWEVLLELGKKIKVF. CDR3 nucleotide sequence: TGTGCCTTGTGGGAGGTGCTCCTGGAGTTGGGCAAAAAAATCAAGGTATTT.